Presented here are 27 T cell receptor beta chains from one specimen sequenced in a study of cytotoxic CD8 clonotypes in ibrutinib-treated CLL. Measured with immunoSEQ multiplex PCR; TCRdb has only the in-frame clones, and not every one. The sample carries about 200,000 clones, roughly 65% recorded once. The specimen comprised PBMCs, sampled after 12 months of ibrutinib treatment. The receptors come from a human donor with chronic lymphocytic leukemia.

J is TRBJ2-7 and V is TRBV29-1; 8 bases align to TRBD2. V lost 4 bases and J lost 5; bases outside the gene matches: 4. The CDR3 consists of 12 residues. Per germline, CDR1 SQVTM and CDR2 ANQGSEA. The CDR3 coding sequence is TGCAGCGTTGGCTTAGCGGGACACGAGCAGTACTTC. It codes for CSVGLAGHEQYF.

V is TRBV5-1 and J is TRBJ1-1, with TRBD1 as a possible D gene (5 bases). The V end was cut by 1 base, the J end by 4 bases, with 14 bases between. Germline loops: CDR1 SGHRS, CDR2 YFSETQ. The CDR3 contains 15 residues. CDR3 DNA sequence: TGCGCCAGCAGCTTGATTGGAGGGGAAGGCACTGAAGCTTTCTTT. Protein: CASSLIGGEGTEAFF.

This clone was observed a single time. The chain employs TRBV6-5 and TRBJ2-7, with TRBD1 as a possible D gene (5 bases). CDR1 and CDR2 (germline): MNHEY, SVGAGI. V was clipped by 2 bases and J by 2 bases, with 10 bases between them. The CDR3 consists of 14 residues. CDR3 sequence (DNA): TGTGCCAGCAGTTACCCAGGGAAAGCCTACGAGCAGTACTTC. This codes for CASSYPGKAYEQYF.

V is TRBV18 and J is TRBJ1-3; D gene uncertain. Looked up from germline, CDR1 is KGHSH and CDR2 is LQKENI. CDR3 length: 15 amino acids. Trimming left V 0 bases short and J 0 bases short, with 6 bases between. The CDR3 region has the DNA TGTGCCAGCTCACCACCAGCCCGCTCTGGAAACACCATATATTTT. Protein: CASSPPARSGNTIYF.

The chain links TRBV19 to TRBJ1-5; 10 bases fit TRBD1. V lost 7 bases to trimming and J lost 0 bases; unmatched junction nucleotides: 9. Germline loops: CDR1 LNHDA, CDR2 SQIVND (reference sequence). The CDR3 has 17 residues. Written as DNA, the CDR3 is TGTGCCAGTACTCCGGGACAGGGGCGCGATAGCAATCAGCCCCAGCATTTT. As protein: CASTPGQGRDSNQPQHF. Filled out from reference TRBV19 and TRBJ1-5, the complete variable domain reads DGGITQSPKYLFRKEGQNVTLSCEQNLNHDAMYWYRQDPGQGLRLIYYSQIVNDFQKGDIAEGYSVSREKKESFPLTVTSAQKNPTAFYLCASTPGQGRDSNQPQHFGDGTRLSIL.

The rearrangement links TRBV19 to TRBJ1-1; tentatively, D is TRBD1 (5 bases). The germline V gene has CDR1 LNHDA and CDR2 SQIVND (reference sequence). The germline V and J ends were trimmed by 1 base and 0 bases, with 9 bases remaining between them. This CDR3 contains 15 residues. The CDR3 coding sequence is TGTGCCAGTAGTATAGTCGGGGCCATGAACACTGAAGCTTTCTTT. Its translation is CASSIVGAMNTEAFF.

The rearrangement joins TRBV19 to TRBJ1-4; 7 nucleotides match TRBD1. J gave up 8 bases and V 5 bases, and 14 bases lay outside the gene matches. CDR1 is LNHDA and CDR2 is SQIVND in the germline V gene (reference sequence). The CDR3 runs to 16 residues. DNA for the CDR3: TGTGCCAGTAGTGCCCGGCGGACAGGTTTAGGAGAAAAACTGTTTTTT. Encoded protein: CASSARRTGLGEKLFF.

This chain links TRBV18 with TRBJ2-5, with TRBD2 matching 12 bases. The CDR3 is 16 residues long. The V and J ends lost 5 bases and 5 bases, in that order; junction bases with no gene match: 9. Per germline, CDR1 KGHSH and CDR2 LQKENI. CDR3 residues: CASSSTSGRSKETQYF. The CDR3 DNA follows: TGTGCCAGCTCATCGACTAGCGGGAGAAGCAAGGAGACCCAGTACTTC.

The rearrangement links TRBV25-1 to TRBJ1-2; D not resolved. This CDR3 has 14 amino acids. The germline V and J ends were trimmed by 4 bases and 8 bases, with 17 bases remaining between them. CDR1 and CDR2 from the germline V gene are MGHDK and SYGVNS. CDR3 loop: CASSAYWGVIGYTF. The CDR3 coding sequence is TGTGCCAGCAGTGCCTACTGGGGAGTAATCGGCTACACCTTC.

The gene calls are TRBV6-4 and TRBJ1-6; D remains unclear. V dropped 6 bases and J dropped 8 bases, with 5 bases sitting between them. The CDR3 is 11 amino acids. CDR1 and CDR2 (germline): MRHNA, SNTAGT. CDR3 loop: CASRGDSPLHF. DNA for the CDR3: TGTGCCAGCAGGGGCGATTCACCCCTCCACTTT.

The V call is TRBV21-1, the J call TRBJ2-7; no check of the table's D call, TRBD1, against the DNA was made. TRBV21-1 is a known pseudogene. The CDR3 contains 13 residues. The CDR3: CASTPGHHYEQYF. In nucleotides, the CDR3 is TGTGCCAGCACTCCGGGACACCACTACGAGCAGTACTTC.

The V and J genes are TRBV19 and TRBJ1-4, with no clear D. This CDR3 spans 12 amino acids. Looked up from germline, CDR1 is LNHDA and CDR2 is SQIVND (reference sequence). V gave up 6 bases and J gave up 7 bases, with 9 bases separating them. For the CDR3, the DNA is TGTGCCAGTAGAAGTCGGGTTGAAAAACTGTTTTTT. This gives the protein CASRSRVEKLFF.

This clone showed up just a few times. This chain uses TRBV7-8 with TRBJ2-1; no firm D call. The CDR3 is made up of 9 amino acids. Germline CDR1 reads SGHVS; CDR2 reads FQNEAQ. Trimming removed 10 bases at V and 9 bases at J, with 7 bases between. The CDR3 region is CATEVEQFF. Written as DNA, the CDR3 is TGTGCCACAGAGGTTGAGCAGTTCTTC.

The rearrangement joins TRBV11-3 to TRBJ2-1; 7 nucleotides line up with TRBD1. This CDR3 region has 12 residues. Per germline, CDR1 SGHNT and CDR2 YENEEA. Trimming cost V 5 bases and J 8 bases; bases outside gene matches: 3. CDR3 loop: CASSRQGDEQFF. Here the CDR3 DNA reads TGTGCCAGCAGCCGTCAGGGGGATGAGCAGTTCTTC.

V usage is TRBV27 and J usage is TRBJ2-3, with 7 bases matching TRBD1. This CDR3 region has 13 residues. Germline trimming cut 6 bases from V and 2 bases from J; bases unmatched to any gene: 2. Germline CDR1 and CDR2: MNHEY and SMNVEV (reference sequence). The CDR3 nucleotides read TGTGCCAGCAGGGGACAGACCACAGATACGCAGTATTTT. It codes for CASRGQTTDTQYF.

The chain joins TRBV18 to TRBJ1-1; 8 positions match TRBD1. Germline V CDR1 and CDR2: KGHSH, LQKENI. The V gene end was trimmed by 4 bases and the J gene end by 0 bases; junction bases not matched to a gene: 7. The CDR3 covers 16 residues. CDR3 DNA: TGTGCCAGCTCACGGGTCACAGGGGGTCTGAACACTGAAGCTTTCTTT. It codes for CASSRVTGGLNTEAFF.

The chain joins TRBV19 to TRBJ2-1; 7 nucleotides line up with TRBD2. From germline, CDR1 is LNHDA and CDR2 SQIVND (reference sequence). The CDR3 is made up of 12 amino acids. V lost 8 bases, J lost 6 bases, and 4 bases stayed unmatched. The CDR3 nucleotides are TGTGCCAGTGGTAGCGGGTCCAATGAGCAGTTCTTC. This translates into CASGSGSNEQFF.

V usage is TRBV30 and J usage is TRBJ2-3; no reliable D call. Germline V gene lookup returns CDR1 GTSNPN and CDR2 SVGIG (reference sequence). Trimming stripped 2 bases from V and 0 bases from J, with 9 bases between. The CDR3 covers 14 residues. The CDR3 loop reads CAWSWRKSTDTQYF. The CDR3 nucleotides read TGTGCCTGGAGTTGGAGAAAAAGCACAGATACGCAGTATTTT.

The genes are TRBV30 and TRBJ2-2; the match to TRBD1 covers 7 bases. Germline trimming cut 4 bases from V and 3 bases from J; bases unmatched to any gene: 8. This CDR3 is built from 15 residues. Germline V gene sequence: CDR1 GTSNPN, CDR2 SVGIG (reference sequence). The CDR3 protein is CAWNPQGIHTGELFF. CDR3 in DNA: TGTGCCTGGAACCCACAGGGGATTCACACCGGGGAGCTGTTTTTT.

This clone was counted between two and nine times. CDR3 nucleotides: TGTGCCAGCAGCTCCCGCCTGAACACTGAAGCTTTCTTT. Protein product: CASSSRLNTEAFF. The rearrangement joins TRBV5-8 to TRBJ1-1, with D unclear. Germline V gives CDR1 SGHTS, CDR2 YDEGEE. The CDR3 has 13 residues. V lost 3 bases and J 0 bases, leaving 6 bases between the germline ends.

This clone has only a few counts. The chain is built from TRBV30 and TRBJ1-1; possibly TRBD1 for D (6 bases). Germline CDR1 and CDR2: GTSNPN and SVGIG (reference sequence). V was pared by 3 bases and J by 4 bases, with 18 bases between. This CDR3 has 15 residues. CDR3 in amino acids: CAWRGFLQGPTEAFF. The CDR3 region has the DNA TGTGCCTGGAGAGGGTTTTTACAGGGTCCCACTGAAGCTTTCTTT.

The V gene is TRBV5-1, the J gene TRBJ2-1; TRBD2 matches 10 bases. The CDR3 extends over 16 amino acids. CDR1 and CDR2 from the germline V gene are SGHRS and YFSETQ. J was trimmed by 0 bases and V by 4 bases; bases with no gene match: 4. Here the CDR3 reads CASSPASGGSYNEQFF. The DNA for the CDR3 is TGCGCCAGCAGCCCCGCTAGCGGGGGCTCCTACAATGAGCAGTTCTTC.

The rearrangement joins TRBV18 to TRBJ1-1; D gene unclear. This CDR3 region has 15 residues. CDR1 is KGHSH and CDR2 is LQKENI in the germline V gene. V was trimmed by 3 bases and J by 3 bases, leaving 14 bases between them. Written as DNA, the CDR3 is TGTGCCAGCTCACCCGTATGGGGAGCAGACACTGAAGCTTTCTTT. It encodes CASSPVWGADTEAFF.

This chain links TRBV27 with TRBJ2-4, with D perhaps TRBD2 (7 bases). This CDR3 is built from 16 residues. V lost 6 bases to trimming and J lost 4 bases, with 19 bases between them. CDR1 MNHEY and CDR2 SMNVEV come from the germline V gene (reference sequence). CDR3 in amino acids: CASRTYERGAKNIQYF. Written as DNA, the CDR3 is TGTGCCAGCAGGACATATGAACGGGGGGCGAAAAACATTCAGTACTTC.

The CDR3 protein is CASSLRTPATNEKLFF. CDR3 DNA: TGTGCCAGCAGCTTGAGAACCCCTGCAACTAATGAAAAACTGTTTTTT. V gene TRBV5-6 combines with J gene TRBJ1-4; no clear D gene. The germline V gene encodes CDR1 SGHDT and CDR2 YYEEEE. This CDR3 is 16 amino acids long. The V end was cut by 1 base, the J end by 0 bases, with 10 bases between.

This chain uses TRBV7-2 with TRBJ2-1; 11 bases are shared with TRBD2. The junction had 6 bases not matched to a gene; V was cut back by 4 bases and J by 7 bases. The CDR3 length is 15 residues. CDR1 SGHTA and CDR2 FQGNSA come from the germline V gene. CDR3 sequence reads: CASSSTSGTGNEQFF. The CDR3 DNA reads as TGTGCCAGCAGCTCGACTAGCGGGACCGGGAATGAGCAGTTCTTC. Looking up the rest from reference TRBV7-2 and TRBJ2-1 gives the full variable domain: GAGVSQSPSNKVTEKGKDVELRCDPISGHTALYWYRQSLGQGLEFLIYFQGNSAPDKSGLPSDRFSAERTGGSVSTLTIQRTQQEDSAVYLCASSSTSGTGNEQFFGPGTRLTVL.

This clone was seen more than once but under ten times. The chain links TRBV6-5 to TRBJ1-2; D perhaps matches TRBD1 (6 bases). The CDR3 totals 14 residues. Per the germline V gene, CDR1 is MNHEY and CDR2 is SVGAGI. Trimming removed 5 bases from V and 3 bases from J, with 13 bases in between. CDR3 sequence reads: CASSALEGDYGYTF. In nucleotides, the CDR3 is TGTGCCAGCAGTGCCCTGGAGGGGGACTATGGCTACACCTTC.